This T cell receptor beta chain was found in a study of T cells in Graves' hyperthyroidism and ophthalmopathy. Regarding the study as a whole: The majority of expanded thyroid clonotypes above 0.001 also appeared in blood.

Amplification yielded TCR beta CDR3 regions, with RNA transcripts as the source. Carried out on the TCR CDR3, a first-round RT-PCR used the HTBI primer set. TCRdb re-derived calls from the multiplex PCR reads in MiXCR, one entry per CDR3 protein. The data hold hundreds of thousands of distinct CDR3 sequences, with around 20% observed a single time. In the ophthalmopathy cohort, Clinical Activity Score was at least 3, NOSPECS grade at least 4, and duration under 3 months. To note about this clonotype: Its antigen is still unknown.

Deletions cut 2 bases from V and 1 base from J, with 7 bases between. Looked up from germline, CDR1 is MNHEY and CDR2 is SMNVEV (reference sequence). This CDR3 contains 14 residues. The receptor was derived from a man aged 30 to 39 with Graves' ophthalmopathy. V gene TRBV27 combines with J gene TRBJ2-3; D ambiguous. The sequenced sample was blood. This CDR3 is CASSLVIGTDTQYF. The CDR3 coding sequence is TGTGCCAGCAGTTTAGTAATCGGCACAGATACGCAGTATTTT.